The 17 T cell receptor beta chains below come from one sample, sequenced in a study of T-cell reconstitution after alpha-beta-depleted transplantation in children. It was with unique molecular identifiers that the TCRbeta library was prepared. TCRdb redid the calling of the PCR reads with MiXCR, one entry per CDR3 protein. This sample has roughly 120,000 distinct CDR3 sequences, with 10% found just once. The sample here was PBMCs, taken before TCRalphabeta/CD19-depleted stem cell transplant. The receptors were sampled from a boy aged 2 to 10 with acute lymphoblastic leukemia, due to receive a stem cell transplant.

This clonotype turned up a few times. The V and J genes are TRBV7-6 and TRBJ2-5; possible D gene TRBD2, 6 bases. Germline assignment: CDR1 SGHVS and CDR2 FNYEAQ. The CDR3 totals 15 residues. Trimming stripped 5 bases from V and 4 bases from J, with 17 bases between. CDR3 DNA sequence: TGTGCCAGCAGCCCACTAGCAGGGATGGTAGAGACCCAGTACTTC. Amino acid sequence: CASSPLAGMVETQYF. The whole variable domain, filled in from reference TRBV7-6 and TRBJ2-5, reads GAGVSQSPRYKVTKRGQDVALRCDPISGHVSLYWYRQALGQGPEFLTYFNYEAQQDKSGLPNDRFSAERPEGSISTLTIQRTEQRDSAMYRCASSPLAGMVETQYFGPGTRLLVL.

This clonotype came up a few times. The chain combines TRBV5-1 with TRBJ2-7; 9 bases align to TRBD2. The germline gives CDR1 SGHRS, CDR2 YFSETQ. V shed 0 bases and J 3 bases; nucleotides not matched to a gene: 10. CDR3 length: 17 residues. In DNA, the CDR3 is TGCGCCAGCAGCTTGGGCACTTTGTGGACTAGCGACTACGAGCAGTACTTC. This translates into CASSLGTLWTSDYEQYF.

This clonotype was found a few times. This chain joins TRBV30 and TRBJ2-3; no reliable D call. With 2 bases removed from V and 6 bases from J, the gap between germline ends came to 15 bases. CDR3 length equals 14 residues. Germline V lookup: CDR1 GTSNPN, CDR2 SVGIG (reference sequence). The CDR3 coding sequence is TGTGCCTGGAGTTCAGGACCACCTGATGATACGCAGTATTTT. Its protein product is CAWSSGPPDDTQYF.

J is TRBJ2-7 and V is TRBV13, with 10 bases matching TRBD1. Germline-derived CDR1 and CDR2 are PRHDT and FYEKMQ (reference sequence). The J segment lost 6 bases and the V segment lost 5 bases, leaving 10 bases of the junction unmatched. The CDR3 is 15 residues long. CDR3 in amino acids: CASSPRTGGILEQYF. CDR3 nucleotide sequence: TGTGCCAGCAGCCCCCGGACAGGGGGAATTCTCGAGCAGTACTTC.

This clonotype has a handful of counts. The chain is built from TRBV15 and TRBJ2-1; TRBD2 matches at 12 bases. V shed 1 base and J 6 bases; nucleotides not matched to a gene: 1. Germline values: CDR1 LNHNV, CDR2 YYDKDF (reference sequence). The CDR3 length is 15 residues. For the CDR3, the DNA is TGTGCCACCAGCAGAGGGACTAGCGGGACCAATGAGCAGTTCTTC. This gives the protein CATSRGTSGTNEQFF.

This chain joins TRBV9 and TRBJ1-1; D is unresolved. Germline values: CDR1 SGDLS, CDR2 YYNGEE. V lost 1 base to trimming and J lost 2 bases, with 12 bases between them. The CDR3 extends over 15 amino acids. CDR3 residues: CASSVRAGVNTEAFF. CDR3 nucleotide sequence: TGTGCCAGCAGCGTACGAGCTGGGGTTAACACTGAAGCTTTCTTT.

Only a few counts were recorded for this clonotype. The genes are TRBV7-9 and TRBJ2-1; 7 bases match TRBD2. The CDR3 runs 17 residues. Germline CDR1 SEHNR, CDR2 FQNEAQ (reference sequence). V was pared by 4 bases and J by 3 bases, with 12 bases of the junction left unmatched. The DNA for the CDR3 is TGTGCCAGCAGCTCACCCGAGGCTAGCGGACGCTACAATGAGCAGTTCTTC. It yields the protein CASSSPEASGRYNEQFF. Drawing the rest from reference TRBV7-9 and TRBJ2-1, the complete variable domain is DTGVSQNPRHKITKRGQNVTFRCDPISEHNRLYWYRQTLGQGPEFLTYFQNEAQLEKSRLLSDRFSAERPKGSFSTLEIQRTEQGDSAMYLCASSSPEASGRYNEQFFGPGTRLTVL.

This clonotype was observed at least ten times. The V and J genes are TRBV5-8 and TRBJ2-7; no reliable D call. V was trimmed by 4 bases and J by 0 bases, leaving 14 bases between them. This CDR3 is 15 amino acids long. Germline V gene sequence: CDR1 SGHTS, CDR2 YDEGEE. In nucleotides, the CDR3 is TGTGCCAGCAGCCTGCGGACCGCGGCCTCCTACGAGCAGTACTTC. Amino acids: CASSLRTAASYEQYF. Variable domain in full (rest from reference TRBV5-8 and TRBJ2-7): EAGVTQSPTHLIKTRGQQATLRCSPISGHTSVYWYQQALGLGLQFLLWYDEGEERNRGNFPPRFSGRQFPNYSSELNVNALELEDSALYLCASSLRTAASYEQYFGPGTRLTVT.

Only a few counts were recorded for this clonotype. The CDR3: CASSLTGGNYGYTF. CDR3 nucleotide sequence: TGCGCCAGCAGCTTGACAGGGGGCAACTATGGCTACACCTTC. The V and J genes are TRBV5-1 and TRBJ1-2, with 9 bases fitting TRBD1. V lost 1 base to trimming and J lost 2 bases; unmatched junction nucleotides: 0. Germline V gene sequence: CDR1 SGHRS, CDR2 YFSETQ. The CDR3 is 14 amino acids.

The chain carries TRBV7-6 and TRBJ1-6, with unresolved D. CDR3 length equals 15 residues. V shed 4 bases and J shed 1 base, with 8 bases lying between them. Germline loops: CDR1 SGHVS, CDR2 FNYEAQ. CDR3 coding DNA: TGTGCCAGCAGCTCCCAGACATCCTATAATTCACCCCTCCACTTT. Its protein product is CASSSQTSYNSPLHF.

This clonotype was observed a handful of times. V and J are TRBV5-1 and TRBJ1-2, with TRBD1 matching 7 bases. The CDR3 consists of 15 residues. The V and J ends lost 0 bases and 0 bases, in that order; junction bases with no gene match: 2. Germline values: CDR1 SGHRS, CDR2 YFSETQ. The CDR3 spells CASSLGDRANYGYTF. The CDR3 DNA reads TGCGCCAGCAGCTTGGGGGACAGAGCTAACTATGGCTACACCTTC. The full variable domain, completed using reference TRBV5-1 and TRBJ1-2, is KAGVTQTPRYLIKTRGQQVTLSCSPISGHRSVSWYQQTPGQGLQFLFEYFSETQRNKGNFPGRFSGRQFSNSRSEMNVSTLELGDSALYLCASSLGDRANYGYTFGSGTRLTVV.

This clonotype was detected a few times. V usage is TRBV10-3 and J usage is TRBJ2-7, with D perhaps TRBD1 or TRBD2 (5 bases each). The germline V gene encodes CDR1 ENHRY and CDR2 SYGVKD. The V and J ends lost 3 bases and 9 bases respectively, with 9 bases between them. The CDR3 sequence is 11 residues long. DNA for the CDR3: TGTGCCATCAGTGACCCGGGACCGCAGTACTTC. Protein product: CAISDPGPQYF.

This clonotype was seen at least ten times. V is TRBV20-1 and J is TRBJ2-4; 9 bases are a match to TRBD1. Germline V gene lookup returns CDR1 DFQATT and CDR2 SNEGSKA (reference sequence). After removal of 1 base from V and 3 bases from J, the junction contained 7 bases not matched to a gene. The CDR3 consists of 16 residues. DNA of the CDR3: TGCAGTGCTAGAGCTTCGGACAGGGGTGTCAAAAACATTCAGTACTTC. Translated: CSARASDRGVKNIQYF.

This clonotype was seen many times. The gene calls are TRBV10-2 and TRBJ1-1; possibly TRBD1 for D (5 bases). Germline V lookup: CDR1 WSHSY, CDR2 SAAADI. V lost 4 bases and J lost 1, with 10 bases in between. The CDR3 covers 14 residues. CDR3 DNA: TGCGCCAGCAGTGTTGGGGGGGGGAACACTGAAGCTTTCTTT. Protein product: CASSVGGGNTEAFF.

This clonotype was seen only a few times. V and J are TRBV27 and TRBJ1-6; 7 bases align to TRBD1. Germline V CDR1 and CDR2: MNHEY, SMNVEV (reference sequence). V lost 3 bases and J lost 4; bases outside the gene matches: 6. The CDR3 loop spans 16 amino acids. Written as DNA, the CDR3 is TGTGCCAGCAGTTTCGAGGGGGCACAATATAATTCACCCCTCCACTTT. The encoded protein is CASSFEGAQYNSPLHF.

This clonotype came up many times. This rearrangement joins TRBV20-1 to TRBJ2-1, with D uncertain. V gave up 3 bases and J gave up 7 bases, with 10 bases separating them. Germline V gene sequence: CDR1 DFQATT, CDR2 SNEGSKA (reference sequence). The CDR3 runs to 12 residues. This CDR3 reads CSARTGINEQFF. DNA of the CDR3: TGCAGTGCTAGGACCGGAATTAATGAGCAGTTCTTC.

This clonotype was picked up many times. This sequence joins TRBV7-8 and TRBJ1-5; D gene ambiguous. CDR3 length: 13 residues. The germline V gene has CDR1 SGHVS and CDR2 FQNEAQ. Trimming cost V 2 bases and J 5 bases, with 7 bases left between them. CDR3 nucleotide sequence: TGTGCCAGCAGCTTATTTATTGATCAGCCCCAGCATTTT. This gives the protein CASSLFIDQPQHF.